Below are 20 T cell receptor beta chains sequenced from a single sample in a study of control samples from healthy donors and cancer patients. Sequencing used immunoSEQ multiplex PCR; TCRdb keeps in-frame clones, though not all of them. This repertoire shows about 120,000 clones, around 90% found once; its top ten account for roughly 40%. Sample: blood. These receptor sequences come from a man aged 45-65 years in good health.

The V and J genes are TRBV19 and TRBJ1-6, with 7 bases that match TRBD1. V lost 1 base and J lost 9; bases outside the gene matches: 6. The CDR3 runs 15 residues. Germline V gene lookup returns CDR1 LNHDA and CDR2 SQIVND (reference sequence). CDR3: CASSIAAGGSSPLHF. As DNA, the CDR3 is TGTGCCAGTAGTATAGCGGCAGGGGGAAGTTCACCCCTCCACTTT.

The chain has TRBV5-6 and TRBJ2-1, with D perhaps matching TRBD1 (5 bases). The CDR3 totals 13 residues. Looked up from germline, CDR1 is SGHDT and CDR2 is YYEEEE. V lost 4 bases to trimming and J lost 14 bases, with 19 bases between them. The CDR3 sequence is CASSGRNRPREFF. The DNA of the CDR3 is TGTGCCAGCAGCGGTCGAAACAGGCCCAGGGAGTTCTTC.

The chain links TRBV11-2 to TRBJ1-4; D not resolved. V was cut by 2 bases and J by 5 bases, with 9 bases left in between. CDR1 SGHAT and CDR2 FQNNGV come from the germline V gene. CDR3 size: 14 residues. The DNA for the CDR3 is TGTGCCAGCAGCTTATGGGGTCTAAATGAAAAACTGTTTTTT. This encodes CASSLWGLNEKLFF.

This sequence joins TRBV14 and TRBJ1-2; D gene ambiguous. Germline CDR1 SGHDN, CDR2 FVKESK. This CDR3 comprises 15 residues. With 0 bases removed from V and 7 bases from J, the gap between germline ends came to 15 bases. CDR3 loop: CASSQDMAGRSGYTF. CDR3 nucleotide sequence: TGTGCCAGCAGCCAAGATATGGCGGGGAGGTCTGGCTACACCTTC. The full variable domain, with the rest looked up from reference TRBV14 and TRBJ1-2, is EAGVTQFPSHSVIEKGQTVTLRCDPISGHDNLYWYRRVMGKEIKFLLHFVKESKQDESGMPNNRFLAERTGGTYSTLKVQPAELEDSGVYFCASSQDMAGRSGYTFGSGTRLTVV.

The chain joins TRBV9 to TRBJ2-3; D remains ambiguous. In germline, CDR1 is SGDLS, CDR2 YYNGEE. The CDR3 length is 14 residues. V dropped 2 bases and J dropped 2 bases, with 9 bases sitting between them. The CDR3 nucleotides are TGTGCCAGCAGCGTGGACCCAAACACAGATACGCAGTATTTT. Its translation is CASSVDPNTDTQYF.

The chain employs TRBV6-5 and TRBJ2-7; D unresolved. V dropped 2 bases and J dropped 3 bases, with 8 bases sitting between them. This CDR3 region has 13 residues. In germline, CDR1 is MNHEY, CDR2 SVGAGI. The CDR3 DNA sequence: TGTGCCAGCAGTTACCGCCAGGACTACGAGCAGTACTTC. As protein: CASSYRQDYEQYF.

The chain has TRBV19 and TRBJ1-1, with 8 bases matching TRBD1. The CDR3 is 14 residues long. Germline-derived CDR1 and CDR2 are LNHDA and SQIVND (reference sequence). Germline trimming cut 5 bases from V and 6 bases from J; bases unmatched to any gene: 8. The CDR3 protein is CASSDQDRVPEAFF. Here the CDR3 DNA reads TGTGCCAGTAGTGACCAGGACAGGGTACCTGAAGCTTTCTTT.

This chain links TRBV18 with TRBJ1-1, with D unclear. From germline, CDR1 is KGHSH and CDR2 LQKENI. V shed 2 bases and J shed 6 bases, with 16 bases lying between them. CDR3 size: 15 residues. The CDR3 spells CASSPNAEGWSEAFF. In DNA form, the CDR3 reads TGTGCCAGCTCACCAAACGCCGAGGGTTGGTCTGAAGCTTTCTTT.

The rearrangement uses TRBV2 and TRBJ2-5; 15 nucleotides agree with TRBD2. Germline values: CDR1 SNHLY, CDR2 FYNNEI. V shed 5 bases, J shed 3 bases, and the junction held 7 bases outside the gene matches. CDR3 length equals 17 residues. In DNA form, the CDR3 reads TGTGCCAGCAGTATAGGGACTAGCGGGGGGCGAAAAGAGACCCAGTACTTC. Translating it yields CASSIGTSGGRKETQYF.

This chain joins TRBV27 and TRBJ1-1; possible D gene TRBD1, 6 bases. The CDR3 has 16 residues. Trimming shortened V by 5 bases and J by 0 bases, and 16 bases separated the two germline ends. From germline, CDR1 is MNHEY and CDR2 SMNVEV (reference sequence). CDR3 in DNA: TGTGCCAGCAGTCTCGGGCGGGGGGCCTTGAACACTGAAGCTTTCTTT. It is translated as CASSLGRGALNTEAFF.

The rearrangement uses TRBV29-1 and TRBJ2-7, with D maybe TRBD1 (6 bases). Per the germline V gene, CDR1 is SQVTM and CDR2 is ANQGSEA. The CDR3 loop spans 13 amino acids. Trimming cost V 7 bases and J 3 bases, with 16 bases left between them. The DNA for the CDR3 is TGCAGCGGGCGTCACAGGGCCGACTACGAGCAGTACTTC. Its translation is CSGRHRADYEQYF.

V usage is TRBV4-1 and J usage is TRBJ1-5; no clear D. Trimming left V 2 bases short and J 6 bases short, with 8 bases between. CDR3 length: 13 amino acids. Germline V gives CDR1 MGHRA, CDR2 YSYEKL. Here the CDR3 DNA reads TGCGCCAGCAGCCAATGGAACAGTCAGCCCCAGCATTTT. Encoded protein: CASSQWNSQPQHF.

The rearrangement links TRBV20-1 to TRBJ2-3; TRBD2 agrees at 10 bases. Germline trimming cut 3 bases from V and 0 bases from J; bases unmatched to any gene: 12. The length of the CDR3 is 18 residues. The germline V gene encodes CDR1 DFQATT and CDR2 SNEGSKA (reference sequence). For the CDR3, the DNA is TGCAGTGCTAGTTCTGAACTAGCGGGGTGGACTAGCACAGATACGCAGTATTTT. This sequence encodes CSASSELAGWTSTDTQYF.

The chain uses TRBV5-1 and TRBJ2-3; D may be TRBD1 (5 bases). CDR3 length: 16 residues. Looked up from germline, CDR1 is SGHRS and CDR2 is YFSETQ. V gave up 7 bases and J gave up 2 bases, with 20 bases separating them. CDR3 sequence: CASSRQPELFTDTQYF. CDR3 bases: TGCGCCAGCTCGAGACAGCCCGAATTATTCACAGATACGCAGTATTTT.

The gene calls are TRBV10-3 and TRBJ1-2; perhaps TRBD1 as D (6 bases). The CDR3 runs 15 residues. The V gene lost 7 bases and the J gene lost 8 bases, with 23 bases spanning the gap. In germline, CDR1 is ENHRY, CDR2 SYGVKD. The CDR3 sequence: CAIMDQGLPLGGYTF. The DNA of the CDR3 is TGTGCCATCATGGACCAGGGGCTACCCCTAGGGGGCTACACCTTC.

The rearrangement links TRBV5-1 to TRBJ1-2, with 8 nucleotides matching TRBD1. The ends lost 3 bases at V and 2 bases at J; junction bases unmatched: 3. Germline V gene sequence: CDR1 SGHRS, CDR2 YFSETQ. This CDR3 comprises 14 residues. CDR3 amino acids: CASSWDRPNYGYTF. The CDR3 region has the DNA TGCGCCAGCAGCTGGGACAGGCCCAACTATGGCTACACCTTC.

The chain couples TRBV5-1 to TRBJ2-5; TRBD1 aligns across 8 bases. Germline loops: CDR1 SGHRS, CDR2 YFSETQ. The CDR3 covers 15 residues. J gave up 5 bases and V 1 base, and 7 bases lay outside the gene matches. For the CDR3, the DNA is TGCGCCAGCAGCTTGTTCCAGGGGGCCGGGGAGACCCAGTACTTC. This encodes CASSLFQGAGETQYF.

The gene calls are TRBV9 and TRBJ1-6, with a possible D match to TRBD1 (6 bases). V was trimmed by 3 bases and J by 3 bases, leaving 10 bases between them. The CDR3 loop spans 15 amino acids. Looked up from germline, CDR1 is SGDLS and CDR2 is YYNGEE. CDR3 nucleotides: TGTGCCAGCAGCGCAGGGGCTAACTATAATTCACCCCTCCACTTT. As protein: CASSAGANYNSPLHF.

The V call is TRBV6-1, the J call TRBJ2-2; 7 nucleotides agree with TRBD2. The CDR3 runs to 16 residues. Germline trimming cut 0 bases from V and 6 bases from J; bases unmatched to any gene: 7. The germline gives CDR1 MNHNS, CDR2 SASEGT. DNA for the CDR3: TGTGCCAGCAGTGAAGCGATTGGGAGGGGTCCCGGGGAGCTGTTTTTT. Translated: CASSEAIGRGPGELFF.

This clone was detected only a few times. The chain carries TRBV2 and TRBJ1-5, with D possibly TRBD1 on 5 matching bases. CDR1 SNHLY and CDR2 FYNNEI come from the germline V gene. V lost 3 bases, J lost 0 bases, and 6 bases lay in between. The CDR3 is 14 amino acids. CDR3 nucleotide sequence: TGTGCCAGCAGTGATGGGGGTAGCAATCAGCCCCAGCATTTT. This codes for CASSDGGSNQPQHF. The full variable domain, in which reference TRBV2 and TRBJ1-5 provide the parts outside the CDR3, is EPEVTQTPSHQVTQMGQEVILRCVPISNHLYFYWYRQILGQKVEFLVSFYNNEISEKSEIFDDQFSVERPDGSNFTLKIRSTKLEDSAMYFCASSDGGSNQPQHFGDGTRLSIL.